What follows describes a single T cell receptor (beta chain). This clone was seen just once. The clone's antigen remains unknown. The sample holds no much larger clone one base away, and base qualities are not on file. The cohort was made up of hundreds of healthy bone marrow donors. At the time of sampling, every cohort member was nominally healthy, though immune exposures that went unrecorded were likely present. The donor was CMV seronegative and was included in the group of about 350 seronegative cohort members. A peripheral blood sample was provided by each donor, and peripheral blood mononuclear cells were used for TCR beta sequencing. Genomic DNA was extracted from the blood cell samples with the Qiagen DNeasy Blood Extraction Kit. This sample is part of a study of cytomegalovirus exposure and HLA in healthy donors (dated by TCRdb to about 2017). Looking at the study overall: An earlier analysis of roughly 500 of the donors reported approximately 260 Gb of sequence data and 95 million to 130 million unique TCR beta sequences obtained from about 179 million T cells. An early release covering roughly 600 HLA-typed donors comprised 250 to 350 gigabases of sequencing data and 85 million or so unique TCR sequences. Of the 300 to 500 genotyped donors, over 80% were placed in the genetic ancestry cluster associated with self-reported Caucasian donors. The aim of the study was to test whether cataloging public T cell receptors could identify signatures of past pathogen exposure. The study used immunosequencing to profile the T cell repertoires of more than 650 subjects and linked those repertoires to cytomegalovirus serostatus. A separate validation cohort of over 95 different subjects was used in addition to the approximately 670-subject first cohort. High-throughput TCR immunosequencing, statistical association of individual TCRs with disease status, and machine learning were combined to predict cytomegalovirus infection status. In a later analysis, previously published TCR beta repertoires from several hundred donors were re-analyzed and high-resolution HLA genotyping was added so that TCR occurrence patterns could be studied. Rather than using new phenotypic data, the later analysis identified candidate immune exposures from TCR beta sequences and from how often those sequences occurred across donors. To decide whether each TCR beta V gene segment behaved as functional or pseudogenic, an earlier analysis of approximately 600 of the donors relied on high-throughput TCR beta sequencing. Alongside the repertoire data, information on donor age, sex, ethnicity and CMV serostatus was compiled. A later genetic analysis took genome-wide SNP genotypes for about three fifths of the 666 donors and used that subset as a discovery cohort. Every repertoire in the discovery cohort had been generated on one and the same sequencing platform. Class I and class II HLA loci were covered by the typing at four-digit resolution. Typing coverage differed by locus: A, B, C, DRB1 and DQB1 were typed in about 620-640 donors, DQA1 in 522, DPA1 in roughly 590, and DPB1 in 472. Because of strong linkage in the cohort, five DR-DQ haplotypes were treated as single units for association and clustering. Among some 400 genotyped donors of the cohort, an average of about 240,000 unique TCR beta nucleotide sequences were sequenced per donor, around 18% of them non-productive. The paper as a whole reports these results and caveats: The authors suggested that the approach could potentially be generalized to other disease states and immunological phenotypes. Because some donors lacked HLA typing at each locus, the association tests relied only on the typed subset. According to a later analysis, most CMV-associated TCR beta chains appeared to be HLA-restricted, and the HLA associations seemed to be driven largely by CMV exposure. In a later genetic analysis, fewer N-insertions in productive TCRs were reported among donors in an Asian-associated ancestry cluster than the approximately 710-donor mean. A few of the identified cytomegalovirus-associated TCR beta chains were confirmed in vitro to be specific for cytomegalovirus antigens. Broadly in line with IMGT annotations, most TCR beta V segments showed up in productive rearrangements about 90% or about 30% of the time in an earlier analysis of 450 to 600 of the donors. In this cohort, only TCR beta chains were sequenced, and detectable features were limited by the absence of alpha or paired-chain data. Some IMGT-functional V segments, including TRBV6-2 and TRBV6-3, could not be distinguished by the 87-base-pair reads and were therefore excluded. The only immune exposure information available for the cohort was CMV serostatus. When HLA alleles, especially DR and DQ, strongly co-occurred, TCR associations were difficult to assign to individual alleles. Several of the top co-occurrence clusters appeared to be linked to parvovirus B19, influenza, CMV and Epstein-Barr virus, according to a later analysis. According to a later analysis, TCR association rates differed among HLA loci, with DRB1 alleles showing the most associated TCRs and HLA-C alleles showing the fewest. Because counts were too low, about 15 rarely observed V segments, including chromosome 9 orphons, were left out of the earlier analysis of several hundred of the donors. V-gene and J-gene trimming of TCR beta chains was associated with a missense DCLRE1C variant in a later genetic analysis, and the association was replicated in an independent cohort. The presence/absence analyses assumed that sequencing depth was roughly uniform across donors, and that assumption may not be true. The sequencing pipeline was judged likely to have produced a cluster of highly shared sequence variants as a technical artifact. Most TCR sequences were seen in very few donors, while some public TCRs were found in many individuals. Specific HLA alleles were associated with 15,000 to 20,000 TCR beta sequences at a false discovery rate of 0.05 in a later analysis. The study gave a list of about 160 TCR beta chains associated with cytomegalovirus. Linkage disequilibrium might explain the correlated functional status among segregating V segments, but an unknown experimental factor could not be ruled out. A further reported finding was that TCR beta sequences accurately predicted the HLA-A and HLA-B alleles for most subjects in the first cohort. Compared with equally common non-associated chains, HLA-associated TCR beta chains in a later analysis were more clonally expanded and had lower generation probabilities. In both the original and validation cohorts, the classifier was reported to diagnose cytomegalovirus status with high specificity and sensitivity.

The library came from the immunoSEQ multiplex PCR assay. A mixture of 60 forward primers for TCR Vbeta segments and 13 reverse primers for TCR Jbeta segments was used in the multiplex PCR. A multiplex PCR assay on genomic DNA amplified the CDR3 region of rearranged TCR beta genes. On the Illumina HiSeq System, the amplified TCR beta libraries were sequenced as 87-base-pair reads. The published analysis was carried out like this. Across the 700 or so repertoires, a later analysis counted some 81 million unique TCR beta chains, 9.5 million to 12 million of which were shared by at least two donors. A nearest-neighbor algorithm error-corrected the raw reads and collapsed the reads into unique sequences, merging closely related sequences to remove PCR and sequencing errors. V, D and J gene segments were assigned by aligning CDR3 sequences to IMGT reference sequences. For a sequence to be retained, at least a six-nucleotide match to both a V gene segment and a J gene segment was required. A rearrangement was called productive if the CDR3 had no stop codons and remained in frame with V and J, and every other rearrangement was called non-productive. CDR3 was defined according to IMGT convention as the region running from the second conserved V-encoded cysteine to the conserved J-encoded phenylalanine. In an earlier analysis of around 600 of the donors, sequences lacking an unambiguous match to a single V gene segment were excluded. An earlier analysis of several hundred of the donors called V segments functional above 56.7% productive rearrangements and segregating when the between-donor standard deviation exceeded 5%. A statistical classification framework was built to diagnose cytomegalovirus status from the catalog of TCR beta chain sequences. In a later analysis, V and J genes were assigned by comparing TCR nucleotide sequences against IMGT/GENE-DB human TR gene sequences. In a later analysis, CDR3 sequences and most-parsimonious VDJ recombination scenarios were assigned using the TCRdist pipeline. A later analysis defined each TCR beta chain by its CDR3 amino acid sequence plus V-gene family, and excluded reads lacking a unique V-gene family. To address suspected cross-contamination and a sequencing artifact, a later analysis removed several hundred highly shared, low-generation-probability nucleotide sequences. For each public chain, a later analysis derived a clonal expansion index from normalized ranks of inferred template counts within each repertoire. Generation probabilities in a later analysis came from a VDJ recombination model fitted to out-of-frame rearrangements, and those results were checked against IGoR. In a later analysis, hypergeometric tests were used to score TCR-TCR, TCR-HLA and TCR-CMV co-occurrence, with a repertoire-size bias correction applied to TCR pairs. To estimate false discovery rates, a later analysis permuted the HLA or CMV assignments 20 times. In a later analysis, co-occurring TCRs were grouped using DBSCAN, with TCRdist sequence similarity added in when clustering inside HLA-allele-positive subsets. Repertoires with fewer than 30,000 or more than 120,000 public chains, plus five repertoires with anomalous nucleotide sharing, were excluded from co-occurrence clustering. Held by TCRdb, this immuneACCESS table contains in-frame sequences only and omits some clones. Under half of the omission traces to an unresolved V gene where checked; the cause of the rest is unknown. From that table come the V and J calls and clone size; the DNA was used to work out D and trimming. The sample profile shows approximately 100,000 clones; approximately 77% of them were found once. The ten largest account for 4.5% to 5% of the sample.

The trim is 3 bases for V and 2 bases for J, with a gap of 16 bases between the germline ends. The germline V gene (reference sequence) gives CDR1 as SGHKS and CDR2 as YYEKEE. Measured from the cysteine to the phenylalanine, the CDR3 is 16 residues long. The DNA shown is the 48-base CDR3, in frame from base 1. This clonotype was obtained from a woman aged 35 to 49 in good health and CMV-seronegative. Recombination linked TRBV5-5 to TRBJ2-3; no confident D gene assignment can be made. Sequencing was done on a sample of PBMCs. The sequenced DNA: TGTGCCAGCAGCTCCGACTTGTCTGGGTACACAGATACGCAGTATTTT. This yields the protein CASSSDLSGYTDTQYF.